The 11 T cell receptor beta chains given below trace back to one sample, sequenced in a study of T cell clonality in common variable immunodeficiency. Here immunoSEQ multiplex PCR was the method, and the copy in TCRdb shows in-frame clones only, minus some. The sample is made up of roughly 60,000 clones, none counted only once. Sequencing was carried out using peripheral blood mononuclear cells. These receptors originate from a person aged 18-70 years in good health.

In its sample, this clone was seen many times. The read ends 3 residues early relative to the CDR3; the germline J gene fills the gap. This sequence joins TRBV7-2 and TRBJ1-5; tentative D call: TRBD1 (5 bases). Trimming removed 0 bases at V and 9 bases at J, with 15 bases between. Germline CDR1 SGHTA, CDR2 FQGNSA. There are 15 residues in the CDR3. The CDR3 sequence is CASSLAEGRAWPQHF. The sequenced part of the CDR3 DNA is TGTGCCAGCAGCTTAGCGGAGGGCAGGGCCTGGCCC.

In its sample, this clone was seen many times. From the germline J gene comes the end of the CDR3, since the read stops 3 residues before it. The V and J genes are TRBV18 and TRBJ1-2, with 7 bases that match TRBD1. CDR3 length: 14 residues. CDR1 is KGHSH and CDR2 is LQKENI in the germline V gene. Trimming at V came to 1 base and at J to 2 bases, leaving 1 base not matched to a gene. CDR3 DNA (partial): TGTGCCAGCTCACCACGACAGGGCAACTATGGC. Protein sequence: CASSPRQGNYG. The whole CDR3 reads CASSPRQGNYGYTF.

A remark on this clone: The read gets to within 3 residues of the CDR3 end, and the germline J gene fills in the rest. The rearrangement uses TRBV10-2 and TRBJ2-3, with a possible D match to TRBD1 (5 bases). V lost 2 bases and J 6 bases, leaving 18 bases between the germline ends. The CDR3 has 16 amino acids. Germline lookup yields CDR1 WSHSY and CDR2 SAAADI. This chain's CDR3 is CASSEIGGALPDTQYF. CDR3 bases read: TGCGCCAGCAGTGAGATAGGTGGGGCCCTCCCGGATACG.

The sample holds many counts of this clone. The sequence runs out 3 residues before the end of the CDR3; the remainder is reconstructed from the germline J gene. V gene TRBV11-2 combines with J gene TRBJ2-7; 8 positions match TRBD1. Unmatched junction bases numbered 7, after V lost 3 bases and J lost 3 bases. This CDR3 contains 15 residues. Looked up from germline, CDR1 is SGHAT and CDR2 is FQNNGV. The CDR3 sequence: CASSFGTGSLYEQYF. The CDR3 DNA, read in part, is TGTGCCAGCAGCTTCGGGACAGGTAGCCTCTACGAG. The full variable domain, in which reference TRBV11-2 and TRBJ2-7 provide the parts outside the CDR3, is EAGVAQSPRYKIIEKRQSVAFWCNPISGHATLYWYQQILGQGPKLLIQFQNNGVVDDSQLPKDRFSAERLKGVDSTLKIQPAKLEDSAVYLCASSFGTGSLYEQYFGPGTRLTVT.

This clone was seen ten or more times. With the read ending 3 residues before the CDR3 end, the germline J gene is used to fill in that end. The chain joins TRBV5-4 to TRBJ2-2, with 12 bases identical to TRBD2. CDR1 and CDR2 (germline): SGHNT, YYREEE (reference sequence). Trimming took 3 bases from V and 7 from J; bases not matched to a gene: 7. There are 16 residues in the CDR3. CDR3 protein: CASSSRLAGGVGELFF. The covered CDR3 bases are TGTGCCAGCAGCTCCCGGCTAGCGGGAGGGGTCGGGGAG.

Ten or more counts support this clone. CDR3 DNA, as far as it was read: TGTGCCAGTAGAAACAGGGCCATGAACAATGAG. It translates to CASRNRAMNNE. The entire CDR3 protein reads CASRNRAMNNEQFF. V usage is TRBV19 and J usage is TRBJ2-1, with a possible D match to TRBD1 (6 bases). The observed sequence ends 3 residues before the CDR3 terminus, with the missing tail filled in from the germline J gene. The germline V and J ends were trimmed by 6 bases and 5 bases, with 14 bases remaining between them. The CDR3 spans 14 residues. Germline V gene lookup returns CDR1 LNHDA and CDR2 SQIVND (reference sequence).

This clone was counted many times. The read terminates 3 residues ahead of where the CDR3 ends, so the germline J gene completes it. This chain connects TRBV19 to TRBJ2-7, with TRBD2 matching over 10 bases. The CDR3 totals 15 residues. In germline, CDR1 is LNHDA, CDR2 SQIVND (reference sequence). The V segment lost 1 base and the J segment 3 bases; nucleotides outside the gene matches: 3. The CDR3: CASSIGASGSYEQYF. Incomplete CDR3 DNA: TGTGCCAGTAGTATAGGGGCTAGCGGGAGCTACGAG.

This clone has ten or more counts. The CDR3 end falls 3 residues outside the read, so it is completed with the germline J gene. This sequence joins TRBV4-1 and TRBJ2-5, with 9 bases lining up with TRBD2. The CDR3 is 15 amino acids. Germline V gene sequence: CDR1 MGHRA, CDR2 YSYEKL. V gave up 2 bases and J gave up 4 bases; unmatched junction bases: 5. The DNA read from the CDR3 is TGCGCCAGCAGCCAACAAGGGACTAGCAGAGAGACC. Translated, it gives CASSQQGTSRET. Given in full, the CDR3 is CASSQQGTSRETQYF.

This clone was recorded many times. The sequenced part of the CDR3 DNA is TGTGCCAGCGGGACTAGCGGGAGGGACTACAATGAG. Residues: CASGTSGRDYNE. From start to end, the CDR3 is CASGTSGRDYNEQFF. The chain combines TRBV13 with TRBJ2-1; 16 bases line up with TRBD2. Read coverage stops 3 residues before the CDR3 terminus; the germline J gene supplies the remainder. J lost 3 bases, V lost 8 bases, and 1 base had no gene match. This CDR3 region has 15 residues. CDR1 and CDR2 from the germline V gene are PRHDT and FYEKMQ (reference sequence).

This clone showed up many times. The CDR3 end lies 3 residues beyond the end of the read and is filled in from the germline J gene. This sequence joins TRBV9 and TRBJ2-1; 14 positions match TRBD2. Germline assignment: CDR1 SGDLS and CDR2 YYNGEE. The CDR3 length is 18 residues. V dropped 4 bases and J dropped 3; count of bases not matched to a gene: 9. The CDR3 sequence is CASSPRTSGRIDYNEQFF. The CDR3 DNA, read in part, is TGTGCCAGCAGCCCCCGGACTAGCGGGAGGATCGACTACAATGAG.

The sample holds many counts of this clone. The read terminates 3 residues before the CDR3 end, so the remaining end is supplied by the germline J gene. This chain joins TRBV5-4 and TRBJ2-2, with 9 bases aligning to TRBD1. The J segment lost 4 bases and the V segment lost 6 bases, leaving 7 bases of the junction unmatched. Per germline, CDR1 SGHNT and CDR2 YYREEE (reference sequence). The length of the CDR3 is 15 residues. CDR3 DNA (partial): TGTGCCAGCACCTCCCGGGACAGGGCCACCGGGGAG. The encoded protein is CASTSRDRATGE. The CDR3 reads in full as CASTSRDRATGELFF.